The 28 T cell receptor beta chains below come from one sample, sequenced in a study of naive and memory T cell subsets. Both TRBC1 and TRBC2 were covered by a beta constant-region primer of two equimolar oligonucleotides. Four rounds of PCR amplified the ligated cDNA using nested alpha and beta constant-region primers plus SP2. MiXCR, applied by TCRdb to the UMI-ligation and nested PCR reads, yields one record per CDR3 protein. The table lists 130,000 or so distinct CDR3 sequences, roughly 36% of them singletons. Sample: central memory CD4+ T cells from blood. These receptors were taken from a human donor in good health.

This chain uses TRBV20-1 with TRBJ2-3; possible D gene TRBD1, 5 bases. The V end lost 3 bases, the J end lost 0 bases, and 19 bases lay between the germline ends. The germline V gene encodes CDR1 DFQATT and CDR2 SNEGSKA (reference sequence). The CDR3 loop spans 17 amino acids. CDR3 coding DNA: TGCAGTGCTAGTTTAACCAGGGCCATAGAGAGCACAGATACGCAGTATTTT. Protein sequence: CSASLTRAIESTDTQYF.

The V call is TRBV7-6, the J call TRBJ2-1, with TRBD2 matching 8 bases. This CDR3 has 14 residues. Germline V gene lookup returns CDR1 SGHVS and CDR2 FNYEAQ. The V segment lost 5 bases and the J segment 5 bases; nucleotides outside the gene matches: 5. CDR3 amino acids: CASSRGGSDNEQFF. The CDR3 DNA reads as TGTGCCAGCAGCCGGGGGGGGAGCGACAATGAGCAGTTCTTC.

This rearrangement joins TRBV11-2 to TRBJ1-5; 7 bases are shared with TRBD1. Looked up from germline, CDR1 is SGHAT and CDR2 is FQNNGV. V lost 1 base to trimming and J lost 5 bases; unmatched junction nucleotides: 14. There are 18 residues in the CDR3. The CDR3 region is CASSLGQGETSLDQPQHF. DNA of the CDR3: TGTGCCAGCAGCTTAGGCCAGGGGGAAACAAGTTTGGATCAGCCCCAGCATTTT.

There are many counts of this clonotype. The V call is TRBV7-2, the J call TRBJ2-5; D gene ambiguous. V was trimmed by 2 bases and J by 4 bases, leaving 5 bases between them. This CDR3 comprises 12 residues. Germline V gene lookup returns CDR1 SGHTA and CDR2 FQGNSA. CDR3 in DNA: TGTGCCAGCAGCTTATTCATAGAGACCCAGTACTTC. Encoded protein: CASSLFIETQYF.

The rearrangement joins TRBV7-2 to TRBJ1-2; 8 bases fit TRBD1. This CDR3 comprises 14 residues. In germline, CDR1 is SGHTA, CDR2 FQGNSA. Trimming at V came to 5 bases and at J to 7 bases, leaving 9 bases not matched to a gene. This CDR3 is CASSTSTGAFGYTF. The CDR3 region has the DNA TGTGCCAGCAGCACATCGACAGGGGCGTTTGGCTACACCTTC.

CDR3 coding DNA: TGTGCCAGTAGTATTCCGGGACAGAGCTACGAGCAGTACTTC. It specifies CASSIPGQSYEQYF. V is TRBV19 and J is TRBJ2-7, with TRBD1 matching over 7 bases. Germline V lookup: CDR1 LNHDA, CDR2 SQIVND (reference sequence). This CDR3 is built from 14 residues. Germline trimming cut 3 bases from V and 3 bases from J; bases unmatched to any gene: 5.

V and J are TRBV7-2 and TRBJ2-1; 7 nucleotides align to TRBD2. V lost 5 bases and J lost 1; bases outside the gene matches: 8. Germline CDR1 and CDR2: SGHTA and FQGNSA. CDR3 length equals 16 residues. The CDR3 bases are TGTGCCAGCAGCACCCACGGACTAGTTTCCTACAATGAGCAGTTCTTC. Translated, it gives CASSTHGLVSYNEQFF.

This chain links TRBV5-1 with TRBJ1-1; possibly TRBD1 for D (6 bases). The CDR3 totals 14 residues. Trimming took 5 bases from V and 3 from J, leaving 14 bases between them. From germline, CDR1 is SGHRS and CDR2 YFSETQ. The CDR3 loop is CASSSTGSDTEAFF. CDR3 nucleotide sequence: TGCGCCAGCAGTTCCACAGGGTCGGACACTGAAGCTTTCTTT.

This sequence joins TRBV18 and TRBJ1-1; a possible D gene is TRBD1 (6 bases). The CDR3 spans 15 residues. V lost 2 bases, J lost 3 bases, and 13 bases lay in between. From germline, CDR1 is KGHSH and CDR2 LQKENI. CDR3 bases: TGTGCCAGCTCACCAAGCAGGGGTGGAGACACTGAAGCTTTCTTT. Its protein product is CASSPSRGGDTEAFF.

This clonotype was recorded at least ten times. This chain links TRBV11-2 with TRBJ2-7, with D unresolved. V was cut by 5 bases and J by 11 bases, with 13 bases left in between. The CDR3 sequence is 11 residues long. Germline V lookup: CDR1 SGHAT, CDR2 FQNNGV. The DNA for the CDR3 is TGTGCCAGCAGCCTCCTTCTCGTAGAGTACTTC. Translating gives CASSLLLVEYF. The full variable domain, completed using reference TRBV11-2 and TRBJ2-7, is EAGVAQSPRYKIIEKRQSVAFWCNPISGHATLYWYQQILGQGPKLLIQFQNNGVVDDSQLPKDRFSAERLKGVDSTLKIQPAKLEDSAVYLCASSLLLVEYFGPGTRLTVT.

This clonotype was detected a few times. The V call is TRBV29-1, the J call TRBJ2-7; 13 bases are a match to TRBD2. The trim removed 6 bases at V and 0 bases at J, leaving 11 bases unmatched. The CDR3 loop spans 17 amino acids. Germline values: CDR1 SQVTM, CDR2 ANQGSEA. The chain's CDR3 is CSVGGLAGALNSYEQYF. CDR3 DNA sequence: TGCAGCGTGGGAGGACTAGCGGGAGCCCTAAACTCCTACGAGCAGTACTTC.

This sequence joins TRBV6-6 and TRBJ1-5; 10 bases map to TRBD1. There are 18 residues in the CDR3. Germline CDR1 and CDR2: MNHNY and SVGAGI (reference sequence). The V and J ends lost 2 bases and 7 bases, in that order; junction bases with no gene match: 14. The CDR3 coding sequence is TGTGCCAGCAGTTACGAAAGGGGCGACAGGGGGCTCGGGCAGCCCCAGCATTTT. Its protein product is CASSYERGDRGLGQPQHF.

CDR3 sequence reads: CAWSVLPADNEQFF. The CDR3 region has the DNA TGTGCCTGGAGTGTACTCCCAGCAGACAATGAGCAGTTCTTC. The gene calls are TRBV30 and TRBJ2-1; D unresolved. The CDR3 is 14 amino acids. V lost 0 bases, J lost 5 bases, and 11 bases lay in between. CDR1 GTSNPN and CDR2 SVGIG come from the germline V gene (reference sequence).

The V gene is TRBV7-2, the J gene TRBJ1-1; TRBD1 is a possible D gene (5 bases). This CDR3 has 13 amino acids. CDR1 SGHTA and CDR2 FQGNSA come from the germline V gene. V lost 3 bases, J lost 3 bases, and 8 bases lay in between. Here the CDR3 reads CASSFGRDTEAFF. DNA for the CDR3: TGTGCCAGCAGCTTCGGCAGGGACACTGAAGCTTTCTTT.

The table lists this clonotype with a few counts. This rearrangement joins TRBV7-9 to TRBJ1-1; a possible D gene is TRBD1 (5 bases). There are 14 residues in the CDR3. Germline assignment: CDR1 SEHNR and CDR2 FQNEAQ (reference sequence). Trimming took off 2 bases at V and 4 bases at J, with 11 bases between the two ends. The CDR3, as DNA: TGTGCCAGCAGCTTAAGGTCAGGGAGCACTGAAGCTTTCTTT. This gives the protein CASSLRSGSTEAFF.

This clonotype was observed at least ten times. The chain has TRBV20-1 and TRBJ2-1, with D uncertain. Trimming removed 6 bases from V and 0 bases from J, with 12 bases in between. Germline CDR1 and CDR2: DFQATT and SNEGSKA (reference sequence). The length of the CDR3 is 14 residues. CDR3 sequence reads: CSADFGSSYNEQFF. As DNA, the CDR3 is TGCAGTGCCGACTTTGGAAGCTCCTACAATGAGCAGTTCTTC.

The table lists this clonotype with many counts. The chain uses TRBV20-1 and TRBJ2-4; 13 bases agree with TRBD2. Germline trimming cut 5 bases from V and 3 bases from J; bases unmatched to any gene: 4. The CDR3 sequence is 15 residues long. Germline loops: CDR1 DFQATT, CDR2 SNEGSKA (reference sequence). DNA for the CDR3: TGCAGTGCTCAGACTAGCGGGAGGTTCAAAAACATTCAGTACTTC. It yields the protein CSAQTSGRFKNIQYF.

The chain couples TRBV28 to TRBJ2-3; D might be TRBD1 (5 bases). CDR3 length equals 14 residues. From germline, CDR1 is MDHEN and CDR2 SYDVKM. Trimming shortened V by 10 bases and J by 4 bases, and 18 bases separated the two germline ends. The CDR3 protein is CATRVAIPPDTQYF. The CDR3, as DNA: TGTGCCACCAGGGTGGCTATCCCTCCAGATACGCAGTATTTT.

The CDR3 is CASIDIRDRSLSGNTIYF. The CDR3 region has the DNA TGTGCCAGCATTGACATCCGGGACAGGTCCCTCTCTGGAAACACCATATATTTT. The chain is built from TRBV2 and TRBJ1-3, with TRBD1 matching 8 bases. Trimming removed 7 bases from V and 0 bases from J; junction bases left unmatched: 14. The CDR3 sequence is 18 residues long. Germline CDR1 reads SNHLY; CDR2 reads FYNNEI.

The chain has TRBV6-2 or TRBV6-3 and TRBJ2-7; D is possibly TRBD2 (6 bases). With 4 bases removed from V and 2 bases from J, the gap between germline ends came to 9 bases. This CDR3 comprises 13 residues. Germline V CDR1 and CDR2: MNHEY, SVGEGT. The CDR3 region is CASSLEGTYEQYF. The CDR3 nucleotides are TGTGCCAGCAGTTTGGAGGGTACCTACGAGCAGTACTTC.

The sample holds one count of this clonotype. The V gene is TRBV15, the J gene TRBJ2-2; D is unclear. This CDR3 contains 14 residues. Between the trimmed V and J ends, which lost 8 bases and 2 bases, there was a span of 12 bases. Germline V CDR1 and CDR2: LNHNV, YYDKDF (reference sequence). The CDR3 reads CATRLKGNTGELFF. CDR3 nucleotides: TGTGCCACCCGATTGAAGGGTAACACCGGGGAGCTGTTTTTT.

The rearrangement uses TRBV4-1 and TRBJ2-1; TRBD2 matches 9 bases. The CDR3 loop spans 17 amino acids. V shed 0 bases, J shed 10 bases, and the junction held 13 bases outside the gene matches. Looked up from germline, CDR1 is MGHRA and CDR2 is YSYEKL. CDR3 amino acids: CASSQERASGKSEEQFF. CDR3 in DNA: TGCGCCAGCAGCCAAGAAAGGGCTAGCGGGAAATCAGAAGAGCAGTTCTTC.

This clonotype was counted only a few times. This chain connects TRBV6-5 to TRBJ1-5; weak D call: TRBD1 (6 bases). Trimming pared 7 bases from V and 0 bases from J, leaving 13 bases between. Germline V gene lookup returns CDR1 MNHEY and CDR2 SVGAGI. The CDR3 spans 15 residues. The CDR3 is CASTYGQHSNQPQHF. CDR3 nucleotide sequence: TGTGCCAGCACCTACGGACAGCATAGCAATCAGCCCCAGCATTTT.

The rearrangement links TRBV29-1 to TRBJ2-1; TRBD2 matches 10 bases. The CDR3 is made up of 14 amino acids. Germline V gene data show CDR1 as SQVTM and CDR2 as ANQGSEA. J lost 8 bases, V lost 3 bases, and 7 bases had no gene match. As DNA, the CDR3 is TGCAGCGTTGATCTCGGACTAGCGGTCGATGAGCAGTTCTTC. Translation gives CSVDLGLAVDEQFF.

This clonotype was detected a few times. The rearrangement links TRBV12-3 or TRBV12-4 to TRBJ2-1; TRBD1 aligns across 7 bases. V gave up 4 bases and J gave up 4 bases; unmatched junction bases: 7. The CDR3 spans 15 residues. As DNA, the CDR3 is TGTGCCAGCAGTTGGGGGACAGACGGGTACAATGAGCAGTTCTTC. The encoded protein is CASSWGTDGYNEQFF.

This clonotype was counted only a few times. The DNA of the CDR3 is TGTGCCAGCAGCCCCCCCCCCCGACTAGCGGGACACACCAATGAGCAGTTCTTC. It translates to CASSPPPRLAGHTNEQFF. The rearrangement links TRBV7-9 to TRBJ2-1; 11 bases agree with TRBD2. J was trimmed by 6 bases and V by 5 bases; bases with no gene match: 15. The CDR3 contains 18 residues. Germline V gives CDR1 SEHNR, CDR2 FQNEAQ (reference sequence).

This chain uses TRBV6-2 or TRBV6-3 with TRBJ2-1; 8 bases are a match to TRBD2. Germline V gene data show CDR1 as MNHEY and CDR2 as SVGEGT. With 8 bases clipped from V and 1 base from J, the junction kept 7 bases outside the gene matches. The CDR3 is 15 amino acids. The CDR3 DNA reads as TGTGCCAGCGTCGTGGCGGGAGGATCCTACAATGAGCAGTTCTTC. Translating gives CASVVAGGSYNEQFF.

This clonotype has a handful of counts. This chain joins TRBV7-2 and TRBJ2-5, with 10 bases fitting TRBD1. Looked up from germline, CDR1 is SGHTA and CDR2 is FQGNSA. The CDR3 spans 15 residues. V lost 4 bases and J lost 5; bases outside the gene matches: 7. CDR3 nucleotide sequence: TGTGCCAGCAGCTCGACAGGGGGCGGTTGGGAGACCCAGTACTTC. Encoded protein: CASSSTGGGWETQYF. Complete variable domain (other parts from reference TRBV7-2 and TRBJ2-5): GAGVSQSPSNKVTEKGKDVELRCDPISGHTALYWYRQSLGQGLEFLIYFQGNSAPDKSGLPSDRFSAERTGGSVSTLTIQRTQQEDSAVYLCASSSTGGGWETQYFGPGTRLLVL.